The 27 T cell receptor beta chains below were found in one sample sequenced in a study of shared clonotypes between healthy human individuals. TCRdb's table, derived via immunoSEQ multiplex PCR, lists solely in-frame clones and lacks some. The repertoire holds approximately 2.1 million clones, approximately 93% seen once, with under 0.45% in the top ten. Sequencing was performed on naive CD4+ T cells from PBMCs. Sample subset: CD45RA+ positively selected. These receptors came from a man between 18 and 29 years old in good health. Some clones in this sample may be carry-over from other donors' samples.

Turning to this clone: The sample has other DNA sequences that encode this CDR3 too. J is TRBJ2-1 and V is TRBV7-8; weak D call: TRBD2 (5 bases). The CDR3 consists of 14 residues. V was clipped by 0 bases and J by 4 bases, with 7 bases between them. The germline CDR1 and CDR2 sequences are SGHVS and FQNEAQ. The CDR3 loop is CASSLAGVYNEQFF. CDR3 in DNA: TGTGCCAGCAGCTTAGCGGGAGTTTACAATGAGCAGTTCTTC.

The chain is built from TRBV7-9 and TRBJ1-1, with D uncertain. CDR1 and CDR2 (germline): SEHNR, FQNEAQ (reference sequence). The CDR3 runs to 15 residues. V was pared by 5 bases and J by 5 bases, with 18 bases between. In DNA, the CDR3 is TGTGCCAGCAGCCGCGCGCAATCGAGCGGGACTGAAGCTTTCTTT. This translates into CASSRAQSSGTEAFF.

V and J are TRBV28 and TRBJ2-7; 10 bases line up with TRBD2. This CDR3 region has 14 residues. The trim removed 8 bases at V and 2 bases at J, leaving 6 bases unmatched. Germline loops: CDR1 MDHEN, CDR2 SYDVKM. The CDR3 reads CASWPAGGTYEQYF. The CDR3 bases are TGTGCCAGCTGGCCAGCGGGAGGGACCTACGAGCAGTACTTC. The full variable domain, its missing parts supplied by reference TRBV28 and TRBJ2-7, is DVKVTQSSRYLVKRTGEKVFLECVQDMDHENMFWYRQDPGLGLRLIYFSYDVKMKEKGDIPEGYSVSREKKERFSLILESASTNQTSMYLCASWPAGGTYEQYFGPGTRLTVT.

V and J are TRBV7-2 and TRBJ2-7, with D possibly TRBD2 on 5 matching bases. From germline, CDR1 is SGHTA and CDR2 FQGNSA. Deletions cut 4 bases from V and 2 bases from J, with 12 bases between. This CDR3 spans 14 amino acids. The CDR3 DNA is TGTGCCAGCAGCTCCTCCGCAGCGGCCTACGAGCAGTACTTC. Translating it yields CASSSSAAAYEQYF. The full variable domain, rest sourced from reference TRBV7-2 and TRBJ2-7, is GAGVSQSPSNKVTEKGKDVELRCDPISGHTALYWYRQSLGQGLEFLIYFQGNSAPDKSGLPSDRFSAERTGGSVSTLTIQRTQQEDSAVYLCASSSSAAAYEQYFGPGTRLTVT.

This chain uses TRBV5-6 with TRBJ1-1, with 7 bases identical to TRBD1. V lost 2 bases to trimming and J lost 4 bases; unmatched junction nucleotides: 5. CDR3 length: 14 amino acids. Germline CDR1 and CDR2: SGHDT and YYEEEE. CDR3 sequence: CASSLTGVPTEAFF. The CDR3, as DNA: TGTGCCAGCAGCTTAACAGGGGTGCCCACTGAAGCTTTCTTT.

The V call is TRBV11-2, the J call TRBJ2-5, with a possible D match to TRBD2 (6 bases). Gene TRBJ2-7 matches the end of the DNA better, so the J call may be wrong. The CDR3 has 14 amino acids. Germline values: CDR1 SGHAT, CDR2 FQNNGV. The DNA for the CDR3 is TGTGCCAGCAGCTTTACAGCGGGTCACTACGAGCAGTACTTC. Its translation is CASSFTAGHYEQYF.

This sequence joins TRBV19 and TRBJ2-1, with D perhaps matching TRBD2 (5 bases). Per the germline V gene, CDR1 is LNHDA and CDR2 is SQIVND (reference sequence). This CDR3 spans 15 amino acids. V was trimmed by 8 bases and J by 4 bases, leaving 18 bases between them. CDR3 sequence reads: CASSAGSLGYNEQFF. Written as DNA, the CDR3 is TGTGCCAGTTCGGCGGGTAGTCTCGGGTACAATGAGCAGTTCTTC.

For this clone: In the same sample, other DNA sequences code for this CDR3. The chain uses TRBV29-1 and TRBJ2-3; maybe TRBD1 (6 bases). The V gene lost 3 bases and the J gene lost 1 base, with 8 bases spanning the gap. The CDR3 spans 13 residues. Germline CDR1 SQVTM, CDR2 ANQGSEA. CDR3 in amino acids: CSVDRGGTDTQYF. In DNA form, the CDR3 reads TGCAGCGTTGACAGGGGAGGCACAGATACGCAGTATTTT.

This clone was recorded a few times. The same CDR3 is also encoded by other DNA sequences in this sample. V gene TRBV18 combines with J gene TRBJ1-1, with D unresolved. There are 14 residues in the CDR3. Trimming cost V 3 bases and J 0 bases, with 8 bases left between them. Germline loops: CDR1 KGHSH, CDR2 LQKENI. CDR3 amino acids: CASSPGVMNTEAFF. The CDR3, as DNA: TGTGCCAGCTCACCGGGCGTAATGAACACTGAAGCTTTCTTT.

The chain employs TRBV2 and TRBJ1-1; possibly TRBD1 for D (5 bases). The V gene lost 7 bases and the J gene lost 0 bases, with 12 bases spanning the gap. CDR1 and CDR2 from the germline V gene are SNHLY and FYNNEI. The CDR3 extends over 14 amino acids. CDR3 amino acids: CASKDTFMNTEAFF. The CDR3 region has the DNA TGTGCCAGCAAGGACACTTTCATGAACACTGAAGCTTTCTTT.

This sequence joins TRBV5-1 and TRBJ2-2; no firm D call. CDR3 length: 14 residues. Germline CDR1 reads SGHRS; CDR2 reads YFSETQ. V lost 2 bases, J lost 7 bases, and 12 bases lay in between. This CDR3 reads CASSLVVPDGELFF. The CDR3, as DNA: TGCGCCAGCAGCTTAGTAGTTCCTGACGGGGAGCTGTTTTTT. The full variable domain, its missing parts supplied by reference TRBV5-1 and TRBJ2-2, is KAGVTQTPRYLIKTRGQQVTLSCSPISGHRSVSWYQQTPGQGLQFLFEYFSETQRNKGNFPGRFSGRQFSNSRSEMNVSTLELGDSALYLCASSLVVPDGELFFGEGSRLTVL.

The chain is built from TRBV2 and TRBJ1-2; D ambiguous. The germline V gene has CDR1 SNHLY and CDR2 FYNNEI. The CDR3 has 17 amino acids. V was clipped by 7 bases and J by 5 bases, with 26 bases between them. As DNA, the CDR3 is TGTGCCAGCACCCCTACTAGGACGATCCGAACTCGATATGGCTACACCTTC. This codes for CASTPTRTIRTRYGYTF.

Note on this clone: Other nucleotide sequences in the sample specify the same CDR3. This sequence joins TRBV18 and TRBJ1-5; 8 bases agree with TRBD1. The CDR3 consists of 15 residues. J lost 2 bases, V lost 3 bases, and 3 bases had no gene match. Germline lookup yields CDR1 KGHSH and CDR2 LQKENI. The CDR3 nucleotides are TGTGCCAGCTCACCTTTACAGGGGGGCAATCAGCCCCAGCATTTT. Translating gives CASSPLQGGNQPQHF.

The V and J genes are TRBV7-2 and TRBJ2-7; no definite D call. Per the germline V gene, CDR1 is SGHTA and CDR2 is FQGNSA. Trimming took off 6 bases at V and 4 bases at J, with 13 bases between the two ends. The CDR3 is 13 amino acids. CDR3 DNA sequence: TGTGCCAGCAGTACGACGCCCGGTTACGAGCAGTACTTC. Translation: CASSTTPGYEQYF.

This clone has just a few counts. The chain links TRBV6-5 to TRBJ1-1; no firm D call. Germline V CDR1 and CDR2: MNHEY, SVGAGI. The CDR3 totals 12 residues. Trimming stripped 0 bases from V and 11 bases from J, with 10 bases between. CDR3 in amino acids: CASSYSQTVAFF. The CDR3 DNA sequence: TGTGCCAGCAGTTACTCTCAGACGGTGGCTTTCTTT.

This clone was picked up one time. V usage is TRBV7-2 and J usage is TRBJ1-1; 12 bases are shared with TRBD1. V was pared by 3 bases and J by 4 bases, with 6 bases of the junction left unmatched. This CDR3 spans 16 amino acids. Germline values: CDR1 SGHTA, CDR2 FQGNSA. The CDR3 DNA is TGTGCCAGCAGCTTGGGACAGGGGGCTTTAGGCACTGAAGCTTTCTTT. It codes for CASSLGQGALGTEAFF.

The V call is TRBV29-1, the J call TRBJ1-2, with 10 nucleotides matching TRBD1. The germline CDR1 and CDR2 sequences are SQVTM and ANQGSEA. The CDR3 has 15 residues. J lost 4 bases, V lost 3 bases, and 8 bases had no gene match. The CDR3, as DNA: TGCAGCGTTGAGGACAGGGGGGAGCTAACCTATGGCTACACCTTC. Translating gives CSVEDRGELTYGYTF.

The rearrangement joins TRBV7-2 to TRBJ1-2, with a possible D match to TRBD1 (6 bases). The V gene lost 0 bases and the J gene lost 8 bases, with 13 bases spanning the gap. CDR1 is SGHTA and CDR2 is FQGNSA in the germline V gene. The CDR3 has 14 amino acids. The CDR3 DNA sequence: TGTGCCAGCAGCTTAGCGCGGCAGGGGACGGGCTACACCTTC. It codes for CASSLARQGTGYTF.

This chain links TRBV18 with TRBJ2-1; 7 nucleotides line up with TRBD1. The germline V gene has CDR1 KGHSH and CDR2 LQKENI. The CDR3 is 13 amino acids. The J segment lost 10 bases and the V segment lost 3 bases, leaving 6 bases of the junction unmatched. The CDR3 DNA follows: TGTGCCAGCTCACCCGCTTCCAGGGGGGAGCAGTTCTTC. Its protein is CASSPASRGEQFF.

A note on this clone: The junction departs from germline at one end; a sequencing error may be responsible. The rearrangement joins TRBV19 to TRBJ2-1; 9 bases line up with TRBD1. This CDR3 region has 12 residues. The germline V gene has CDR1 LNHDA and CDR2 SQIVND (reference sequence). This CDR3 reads CASSTRDRALLF. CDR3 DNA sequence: TGTGCCAGTAGTACCCGGGACAGGGCGTTACTCTTC.

This chain's CDR3 is CASSRGGARVNYGYTF. The DNA of the CDR3 is TGCGCCAGCAGCCGGGGAGGGGCGCGGGTTAACTATGGCTACACCTTC. The V gene is TRBV5-1, the J gene TRBJ1-2, with D possibly TRBD1 on 5 matching bases. The germline CDR1 and CDR2 sequences are SGHRS and YFSETQ. Between the trimmed V and J ends, which lost 4 bases and 1 base, there was a span of 17 bases. The CDR3 totals 16 residues.

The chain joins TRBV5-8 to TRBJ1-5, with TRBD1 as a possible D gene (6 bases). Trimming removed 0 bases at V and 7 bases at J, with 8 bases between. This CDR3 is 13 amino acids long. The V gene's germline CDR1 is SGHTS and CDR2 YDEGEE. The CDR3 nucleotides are TGTGCCAGCAGCTTGGCAGGGGACCAGCCCCAGCATTTT. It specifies CASSLAGDQPQHF. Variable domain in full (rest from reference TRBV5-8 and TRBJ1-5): EAGVTQSPTHLIKTRGQQATLRCSPISGHTSVYWYQQALGLGLQFLLWYDEGEERNRGNFPPRFSGRQFPNYSSELNVNALELEDSALYLCASSLAGDQPQHFGDGTRLSIL.

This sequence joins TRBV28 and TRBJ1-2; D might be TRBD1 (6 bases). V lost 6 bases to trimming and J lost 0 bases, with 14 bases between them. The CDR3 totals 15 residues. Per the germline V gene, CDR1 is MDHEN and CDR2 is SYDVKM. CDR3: CASRTQGRTNYGYTF. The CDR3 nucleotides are TGTGCCAGCAGGACACAGGGACGCACTAACTATGGCTACACCTTC.

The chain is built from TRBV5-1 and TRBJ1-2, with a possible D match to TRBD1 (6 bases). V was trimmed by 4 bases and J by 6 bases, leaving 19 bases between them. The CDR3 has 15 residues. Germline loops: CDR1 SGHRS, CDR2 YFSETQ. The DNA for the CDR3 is TGCGCCAGCAGCAAAACAGGGAACCCTTTGGATGGCTACACCTTC. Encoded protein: CASSKTGNPLDGYTF.

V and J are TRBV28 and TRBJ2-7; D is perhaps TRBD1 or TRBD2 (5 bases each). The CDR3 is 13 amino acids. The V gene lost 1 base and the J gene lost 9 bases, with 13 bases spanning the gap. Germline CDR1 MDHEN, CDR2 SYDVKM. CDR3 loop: CASSLYRPRGQYF. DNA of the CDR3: TGTGCCAGCAGTTTATACCGGCCGAGGGGGCAGTACTTC.

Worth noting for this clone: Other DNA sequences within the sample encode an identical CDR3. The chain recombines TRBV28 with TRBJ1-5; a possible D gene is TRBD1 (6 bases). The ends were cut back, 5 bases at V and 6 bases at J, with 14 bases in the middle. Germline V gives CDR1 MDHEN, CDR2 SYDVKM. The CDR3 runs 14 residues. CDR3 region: CASSPGGGGQPQHF. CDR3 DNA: TGTGCCAGCAGTCCTGGGGGGGGCGGTCAGCCCCAGCATTTT.

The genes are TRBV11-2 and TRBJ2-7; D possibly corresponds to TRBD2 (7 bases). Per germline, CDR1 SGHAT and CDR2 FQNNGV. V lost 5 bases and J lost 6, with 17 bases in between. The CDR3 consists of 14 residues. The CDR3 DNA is TGTGCCAGCAGCAAAGGACTAGGGGGGGTCGAGCAGTACTTC. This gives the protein CASSKGLGGVEQYF. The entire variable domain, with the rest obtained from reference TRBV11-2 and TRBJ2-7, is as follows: EAGVAQSPRYKIIEKRQSVAFWCNPISGHATLYWYQQILGQGPKLLIQFQNNGVVDDSQLPKDRFSAERLKGVDSTLKIQPAKLEDSAVYLCASSKGLGGVEQYFGPGTRLTVT.